This TCR beta chain was captured in a study of cytotoxic CD8 clonotypes in ibrutinib-treated CLL. Here immunoSEQ multiplex PCR was the method, and the copy in TCRdb shows in-frame clones only, minus some. The sample records approximately 45,000 clones, 55% to 80% being singletons. This sequence originates from a human donor with chronic lymphocytic leukemia. The source material was PBMCs, sampled after 12 months of ibrutinib treatment.

The CDR3 nucleotides read TGCAGCGTTGGGGGGGCCTCTAATGAAAAACTGTTTTTT. This sequence encodes CSVGGASNEKLFF. This rearrangement joins TRBV29-1 to TRBJ1-4; D possibly corresponds to TRBD1 (6 bases). CDR1 is SQVTM, CDR2 ANQGSEA, per germline. This CDR3 has 13 amino acids. Trimming left V 4 bases short and J 3 bases short, with 9 bases between.